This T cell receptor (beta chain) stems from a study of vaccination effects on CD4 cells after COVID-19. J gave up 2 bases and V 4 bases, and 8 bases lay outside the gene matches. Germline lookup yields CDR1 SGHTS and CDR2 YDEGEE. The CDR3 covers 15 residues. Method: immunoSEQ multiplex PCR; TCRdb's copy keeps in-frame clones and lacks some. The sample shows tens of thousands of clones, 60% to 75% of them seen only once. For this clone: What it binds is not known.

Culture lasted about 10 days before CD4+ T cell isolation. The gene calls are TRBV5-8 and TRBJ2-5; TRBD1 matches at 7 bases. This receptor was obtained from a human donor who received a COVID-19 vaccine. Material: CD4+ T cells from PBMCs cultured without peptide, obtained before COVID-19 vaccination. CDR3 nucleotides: TGTGCCAGCAGCAAACCCTGGGGACAGCAAGAGACCCAGTACTTC. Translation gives CASSKPWGQQETQYF.